The TCR beta chain under discussion was sequenced for a study of spatial heterogeneity in lung cancer. The wider study: The count of detected beta-chain sequences consistently exceeded that of alpha-chain sequences. Findings of the study overall: There were more appearances of ubiquitous expanded tumor TCRs in blood at resection than at follow-up.

From the 5' RACE reads, TCRdb called clonotypes with MiXCR, one entry per CDR3 protein. This sample yields roughly 39,000 distinct CDR3 sequences, of which almost 7% are seen a single time; roughly 45% belongs to the top ten. This clonotype came up many times. Its antigen is as yet unknown. Time point indicated: sample taken at primary tumor resection. J lost 2 bases, V lost 4 bases, and 2 bases had no gene match. Looked up from germline, CDR1 is SGHTA and CDR2 is FQGNSA. The CDR3 loop spans 15 amino acids. The specimen was PBMCs, collected at surgery. The chain uses TRBV7-2 and TRBJ2-7, with 13 positions matching TRBD2. This sequence was found in a female donor with early-stage non-small cell lung cancer. The CDR3 is CASSSGLAGTYEQYF. Here the CDR3 DNA reads TGTGCCAGCAGCTCGGGACTAGCGGGGACCTACGAGCAGTACTTC.